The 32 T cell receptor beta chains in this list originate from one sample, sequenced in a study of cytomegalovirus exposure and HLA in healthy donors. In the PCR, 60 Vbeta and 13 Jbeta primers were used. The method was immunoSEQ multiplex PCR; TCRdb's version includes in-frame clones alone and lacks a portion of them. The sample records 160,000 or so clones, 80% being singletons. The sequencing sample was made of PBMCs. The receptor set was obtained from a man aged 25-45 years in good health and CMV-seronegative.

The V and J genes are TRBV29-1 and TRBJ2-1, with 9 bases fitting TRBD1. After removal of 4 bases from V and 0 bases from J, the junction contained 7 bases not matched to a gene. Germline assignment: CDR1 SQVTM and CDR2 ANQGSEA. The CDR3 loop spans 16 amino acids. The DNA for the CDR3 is TGCAGCGTTGGGATGGACAGGGGTAGCTCCTACAATGAGCAGTTCTTC. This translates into CSVGMDRGSSYNEQFF.

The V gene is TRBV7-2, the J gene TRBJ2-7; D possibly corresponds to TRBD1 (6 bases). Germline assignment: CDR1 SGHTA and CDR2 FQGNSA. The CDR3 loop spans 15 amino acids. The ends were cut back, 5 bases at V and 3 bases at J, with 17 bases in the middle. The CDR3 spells CASSPNGQTFYEQYF. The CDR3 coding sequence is TGTGCCAGCAGCCCGAATGGACAGACCTTCTACGAGCAGTACTTC.

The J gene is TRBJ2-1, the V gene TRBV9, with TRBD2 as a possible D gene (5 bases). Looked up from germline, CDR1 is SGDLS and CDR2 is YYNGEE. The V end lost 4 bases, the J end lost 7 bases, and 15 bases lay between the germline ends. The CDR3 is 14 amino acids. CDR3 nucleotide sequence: TGTGCCAGCAGCCTCTCAAGCTCGGGAAATGAGCAGTTCTTC. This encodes CASSLSSSGNEQFF.

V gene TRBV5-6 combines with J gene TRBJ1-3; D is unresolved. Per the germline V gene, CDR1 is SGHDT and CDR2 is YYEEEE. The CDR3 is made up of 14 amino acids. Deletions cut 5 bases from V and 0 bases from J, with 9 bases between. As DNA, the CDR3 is TGTGCCAGCAGATTACAGAACTCTGGAAACACCATATATTTT. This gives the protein CASRLQNSGNTIYF.

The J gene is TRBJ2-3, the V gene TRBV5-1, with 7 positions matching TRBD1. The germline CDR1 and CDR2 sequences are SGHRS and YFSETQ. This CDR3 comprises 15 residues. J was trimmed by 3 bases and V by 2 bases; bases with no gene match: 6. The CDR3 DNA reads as TGCGCCAGCAGCTTAACAACAGGGGCGACAGATACGCAGTATTTT. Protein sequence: CASSLTTGATDTQYF.

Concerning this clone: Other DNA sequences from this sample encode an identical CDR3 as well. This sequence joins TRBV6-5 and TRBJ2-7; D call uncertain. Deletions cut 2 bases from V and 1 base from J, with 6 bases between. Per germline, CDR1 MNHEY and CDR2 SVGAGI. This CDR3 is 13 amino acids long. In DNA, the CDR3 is TGTGCCAGCAGTTACCCGGGTTCCTACGAGCAGTACTTC. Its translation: CASSYPGSYEQYF.

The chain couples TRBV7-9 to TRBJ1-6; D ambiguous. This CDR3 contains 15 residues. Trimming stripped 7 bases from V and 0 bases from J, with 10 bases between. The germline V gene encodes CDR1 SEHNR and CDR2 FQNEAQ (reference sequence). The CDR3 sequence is CASTFWSSYNSPLHF. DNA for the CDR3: TGTGCCAGCACCTTCTGGAGCTCCTATAATTCACCCCTCCACTTT.

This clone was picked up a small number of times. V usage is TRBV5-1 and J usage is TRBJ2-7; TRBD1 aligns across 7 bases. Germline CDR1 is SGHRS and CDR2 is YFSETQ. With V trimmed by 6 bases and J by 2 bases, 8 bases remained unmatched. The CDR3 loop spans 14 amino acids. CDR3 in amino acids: CASTKEGGPYEQYF. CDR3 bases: TGCGCCAGCACCAAGGAAGGGGGCCCCTACGAGCAGTACTTC. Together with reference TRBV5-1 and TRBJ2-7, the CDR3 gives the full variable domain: KAGVTQTPRYLIKTRGQQVTLSCSPISGHRSVSWYQQTPGQGLQFLFEYFSETQRNKGNFPGRFSGRQFSNSRSEMNVSTLELGDSALYLCASTKEGGPYEQYFGPGTRLTVT.

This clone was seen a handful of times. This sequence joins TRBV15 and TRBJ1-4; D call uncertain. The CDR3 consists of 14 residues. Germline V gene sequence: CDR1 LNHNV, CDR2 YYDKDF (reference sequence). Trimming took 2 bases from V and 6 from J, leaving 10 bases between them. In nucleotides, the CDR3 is TGTGCCACCAGCAGATCGCTGCGGGATGAAAAACTGTTTTTT. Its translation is CATSRSLRDEKLFF.

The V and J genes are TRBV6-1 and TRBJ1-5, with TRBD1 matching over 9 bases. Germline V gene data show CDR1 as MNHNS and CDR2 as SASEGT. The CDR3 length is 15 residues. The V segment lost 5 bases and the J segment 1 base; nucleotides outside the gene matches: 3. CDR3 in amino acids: CASSSTGGSNQPQHF. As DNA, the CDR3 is TGTGCCAGCAGTTCGACAGGGGGGAGCAATCAGCCCCAGCATTTT.

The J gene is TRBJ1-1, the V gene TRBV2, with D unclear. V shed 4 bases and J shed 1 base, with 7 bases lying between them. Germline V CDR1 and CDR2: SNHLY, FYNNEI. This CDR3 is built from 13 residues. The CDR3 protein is CASSVAPNTEAFF. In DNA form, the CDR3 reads TGTGCCAGCAGTGTGGCCCCGAACACTGAAGCTTTCTTT.

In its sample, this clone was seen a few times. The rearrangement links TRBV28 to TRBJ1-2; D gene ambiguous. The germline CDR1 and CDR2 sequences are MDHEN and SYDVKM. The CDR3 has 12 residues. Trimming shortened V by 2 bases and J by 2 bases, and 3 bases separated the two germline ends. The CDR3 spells CASSLQNYGYTF. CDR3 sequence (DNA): TGTGCCAGCAGTTTACAAAACTATGGCTACACCTTC.

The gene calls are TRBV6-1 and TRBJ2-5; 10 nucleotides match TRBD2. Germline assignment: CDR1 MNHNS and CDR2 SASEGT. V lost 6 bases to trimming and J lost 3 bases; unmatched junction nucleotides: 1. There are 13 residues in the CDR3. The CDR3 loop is CASSGTSEETQYF. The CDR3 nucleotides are TGTGCCAGCAGCGGGACTAGCGAAGAGACCCAGTACTTC.

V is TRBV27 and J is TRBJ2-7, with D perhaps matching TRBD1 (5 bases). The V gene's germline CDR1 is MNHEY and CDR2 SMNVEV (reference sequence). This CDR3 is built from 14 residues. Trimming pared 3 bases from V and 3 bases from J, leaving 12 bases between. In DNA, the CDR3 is TGTGCCAGCAGTTTCCAGGGAAATCACTACGAGCAGTACTTC. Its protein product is CASSFQGNHYEQYF.

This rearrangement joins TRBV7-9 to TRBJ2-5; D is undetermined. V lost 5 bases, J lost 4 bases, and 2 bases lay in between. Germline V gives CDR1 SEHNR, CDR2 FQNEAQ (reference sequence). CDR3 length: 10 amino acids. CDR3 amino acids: CASSLETQYF. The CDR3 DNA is TGTGCCAGCAGCCTAGAGACCCAGTACTTC.

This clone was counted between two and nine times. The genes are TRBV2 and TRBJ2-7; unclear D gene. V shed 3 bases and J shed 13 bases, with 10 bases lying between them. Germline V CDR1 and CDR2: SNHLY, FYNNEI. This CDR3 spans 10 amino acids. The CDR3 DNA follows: TGTGCCAGCAGTGAGTCACACCTTTACTTC. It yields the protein CASSESHLYF. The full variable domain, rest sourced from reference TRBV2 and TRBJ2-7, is EPEVTQTPSHQVTQMGQEVILRCVPISNHLYFYWYRQILGQKVEFLVSFYNNEISEKSEIFDDQFSVERPDGSNFTLKIRSTKLEDSAMYFCASSESHLYFGPGTRLTVT.

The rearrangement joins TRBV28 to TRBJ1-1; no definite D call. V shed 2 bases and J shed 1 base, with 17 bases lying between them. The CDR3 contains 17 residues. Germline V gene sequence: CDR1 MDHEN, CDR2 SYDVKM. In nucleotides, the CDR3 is TGTGCCAGCAGTTTAAGGAATCGCAGGCTGACGAACACTGAAGCTTTCTTT. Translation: CASSLRNRRLTNTEAFF.

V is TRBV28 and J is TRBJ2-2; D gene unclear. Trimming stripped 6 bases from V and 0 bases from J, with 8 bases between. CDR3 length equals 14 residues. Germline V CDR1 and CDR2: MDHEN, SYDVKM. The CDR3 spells CASSDFPNTGELFF. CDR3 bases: TGTGCCAGCAGCGACTTCCCGAACACCGGGGAGCTGTTTTTT.

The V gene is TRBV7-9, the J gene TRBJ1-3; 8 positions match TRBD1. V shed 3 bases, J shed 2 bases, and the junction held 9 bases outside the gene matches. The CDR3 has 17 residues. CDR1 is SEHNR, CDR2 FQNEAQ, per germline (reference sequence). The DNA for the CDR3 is TGTGCCAGCAGCTTCGGACTACAGGGGGAGGCTGGAAACACCATATATTTT. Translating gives CASSFGLQGEAGNTIYF.

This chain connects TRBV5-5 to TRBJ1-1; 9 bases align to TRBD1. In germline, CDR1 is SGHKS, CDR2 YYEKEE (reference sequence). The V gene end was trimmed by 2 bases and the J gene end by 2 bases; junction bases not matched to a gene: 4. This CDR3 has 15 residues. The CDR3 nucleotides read TGTGCCAGCAGCTTTCCGGGACAGGGTAACACTGAAGCTTTCTTT. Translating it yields CASSFPGQGNTEAFF.

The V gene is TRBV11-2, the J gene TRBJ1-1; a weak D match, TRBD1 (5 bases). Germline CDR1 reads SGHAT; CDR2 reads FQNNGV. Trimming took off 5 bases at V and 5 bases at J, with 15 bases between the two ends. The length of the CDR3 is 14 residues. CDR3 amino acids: CASSGVLGGTEAFF. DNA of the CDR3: TGTGCCAGCAGCGGAGTATTGGGGGGGACTGAAGCTTTCTTT.

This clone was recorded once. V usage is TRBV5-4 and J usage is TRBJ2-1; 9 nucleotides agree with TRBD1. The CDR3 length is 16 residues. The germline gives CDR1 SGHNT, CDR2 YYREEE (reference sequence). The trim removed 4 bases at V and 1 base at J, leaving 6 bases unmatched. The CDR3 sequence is CASSGTGGGSYNEQFF. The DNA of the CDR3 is TGTGCCAGCAGCGGTACAGGGGGCGGGTCCTACAATGAGCAGTTCTTC. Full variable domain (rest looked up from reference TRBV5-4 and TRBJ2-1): ETGVTQSPTHLIKTRGQQVTLRCSSQSGHNTVSWYQQALGQGPQFIFQYYREEENGRGNFPPRFSGLQFPNYSSELNVNALELDDSALYLCASSGTGGGSYNEQFFGPGTRLTVL.

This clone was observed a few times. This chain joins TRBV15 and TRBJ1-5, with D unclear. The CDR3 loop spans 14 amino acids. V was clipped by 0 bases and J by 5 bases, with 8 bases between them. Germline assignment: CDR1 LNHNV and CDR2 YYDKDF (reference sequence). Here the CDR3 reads CATSRDGGYQPQHF. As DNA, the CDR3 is TGTGCCACCAGCAGAGATGGCGGGTATCAGCCCCAGCATTTT.

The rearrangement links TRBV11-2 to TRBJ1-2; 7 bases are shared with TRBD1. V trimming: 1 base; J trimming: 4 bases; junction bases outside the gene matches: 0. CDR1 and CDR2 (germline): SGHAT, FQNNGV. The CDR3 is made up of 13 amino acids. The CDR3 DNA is TGTGCCAGCAGCTTAGCAGGGGGCTATGGCTACACCTTC. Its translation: CASSLAGGYGYTF.

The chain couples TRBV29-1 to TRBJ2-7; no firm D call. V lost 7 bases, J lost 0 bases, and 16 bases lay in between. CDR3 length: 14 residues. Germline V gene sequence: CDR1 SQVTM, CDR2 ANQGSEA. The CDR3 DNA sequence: TGCAGCGCCCACCTTTCCATTAGCTCCTACGAGCAGTACTTC. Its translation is CSAHLSISSYEQYF.

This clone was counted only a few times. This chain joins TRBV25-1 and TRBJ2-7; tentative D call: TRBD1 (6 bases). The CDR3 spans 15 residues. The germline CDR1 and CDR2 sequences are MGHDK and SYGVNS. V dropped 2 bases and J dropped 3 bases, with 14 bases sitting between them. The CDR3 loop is CASSEGTSLLYEQYF. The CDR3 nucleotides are TGTGCCAGCAGTGAAGGGACAAGTCTTCTCTACGAGCAGTACTTC.

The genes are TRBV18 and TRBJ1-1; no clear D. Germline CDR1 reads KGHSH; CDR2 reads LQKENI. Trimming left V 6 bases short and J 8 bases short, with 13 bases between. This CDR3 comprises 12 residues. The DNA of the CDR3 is TGTGCCAGCTCCCCCATTTCAGGAGAAGCTTTCTTT. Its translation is CASSPISGEAFF. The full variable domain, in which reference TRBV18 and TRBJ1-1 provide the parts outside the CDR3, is NAGVMQNPRHLVRRRGQEARLRCSPMKGHSHVYWYRQLPEEGLKFMVYLQKENIIDESGMPKERFSAEFPKEGPSILRIQQVVRGDSAAYFCASSPISGEAFFGQGTRLTVV.

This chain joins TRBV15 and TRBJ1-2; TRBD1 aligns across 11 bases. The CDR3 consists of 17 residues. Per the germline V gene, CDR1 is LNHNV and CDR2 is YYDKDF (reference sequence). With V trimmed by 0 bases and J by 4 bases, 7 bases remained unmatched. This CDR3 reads CATSREFGTGGGYGYTF. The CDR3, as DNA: TGTGCCACCAGCAGAGAATTTGGGACAGGGGGAGGCTATGGCTACACCTTC.

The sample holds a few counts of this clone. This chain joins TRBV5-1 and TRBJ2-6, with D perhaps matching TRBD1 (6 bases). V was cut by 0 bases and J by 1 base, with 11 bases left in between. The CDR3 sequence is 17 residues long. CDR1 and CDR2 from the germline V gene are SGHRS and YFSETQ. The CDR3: CASSLGGQTSGANVLTF. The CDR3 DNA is TGCGCCAGCAGCTTGGGGGGGCAAACGTCTGGGGCCAACGTCCTGACTTTC.

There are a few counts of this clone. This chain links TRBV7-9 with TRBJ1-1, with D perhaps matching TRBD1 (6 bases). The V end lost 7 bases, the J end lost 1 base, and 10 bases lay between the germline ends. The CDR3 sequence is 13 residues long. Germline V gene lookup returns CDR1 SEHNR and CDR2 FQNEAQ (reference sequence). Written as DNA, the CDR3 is TGTGCCAGCACGGACAGAACGAACACTGAAGCTTTCTTT. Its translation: CASTDRTNTEAFF.

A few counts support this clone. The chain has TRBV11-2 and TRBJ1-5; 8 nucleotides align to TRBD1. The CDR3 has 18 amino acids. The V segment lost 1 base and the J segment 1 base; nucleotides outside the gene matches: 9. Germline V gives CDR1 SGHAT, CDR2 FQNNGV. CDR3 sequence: CASSLGQTGALSNQPQHF. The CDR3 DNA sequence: TGTGCCAGCAGCTTAGGGCAGACAGGGGCATTAAGCAATCAGCCCCAGCATTTT.

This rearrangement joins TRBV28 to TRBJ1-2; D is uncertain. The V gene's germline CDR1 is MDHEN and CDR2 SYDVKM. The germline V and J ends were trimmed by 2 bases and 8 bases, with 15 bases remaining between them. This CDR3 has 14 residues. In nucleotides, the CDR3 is TGTGCCAGCAGTTTACCTCCTCCCCCTAGGGGCTACACCTTC. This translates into CASSLPPPPRGYTF.